These T cell receptor beta chains were read from a single sample in a study of CD8 T cells in Susac syndrome. TCRdb re-analysed the immunoSEQ multiplex PCR reads in MiXCR, keeping a single row per CDR3 protein. The table has about 300,000 distinct CDR3 sequences, about 88% seen once; the top ten hold less than 0.2%. The sequenced material came from CD8+ T cells from PBMCs. The origin of the receptors is a human donor with multiple sclerosis. The CDR3 runs from the conserved cysteine through the conserved F or W. D genes are given only for firm matches. Rows may omit the clone size; those that give it use once, few, many or a size class.

v_gene: TRBV6-1; d_gene: .; j_gene: TRBJ2-5; abundance: .; CDR3nt: TGTGCCAGCAGTATCAGTTGGGGCCGGCAGAGAAAAGAGACCCAGTACTTC; CDR3aa: CASSISWGRQRKETQYF
v_gene: TRBV12-3/TRBV12-4; d_gene: TRBD2; j_gene: TRBJ2-7; abundance: once; CDR3nt: TGTGCCAGCAGCCTCGCCCGGGGGGGCGACTTTTCCTACGAGCAGTACTTC; CDR3aa: CASSLARGGDFSYEQYF
v_gene: TRBV19; d_gene: .; j_gene: TRBJ2-1; abundance: .; CDR3nt: TGTGCCAGTAGTATTCGGGGGCGGTTAAATGAGCAGTTCTTC; CDR3aa: CASSIRGRLNEQFF
v_gene: TRBV7-2; d_gene: TRBD2; j_gene: TRBJ2-3; abundance: .; CDR3nt: TGTGCCAGCAGCCGAATAGGGACTACGGGCACAGATACGCAGTATTTT; CDR3aa: CASSRIGTTGTDTQYF
v_gene: TRBV9; d_gene: TRBD2; j_gene: TRBJ2-1; abundance: .; CDR3nt: TGTGCCAGCAGCGTAGCTGGCGCGGGAGGGCCGTTTAATGAGCAGTTCTTC; CDR3aa: CASSVAGAGGPFNEQFF
v_gene: TRBV9; d_gene: TRBD2; j_gene: TRBJ2-5; abundance: .; CDR3nt: TGTGCCAGCAGCGTAGGGCTAGCGGGGACCCAAGAGACCCAGTACTTC; CDR3aa: CASSVGLAGTQETQYF
v_gene: TRBV6-6; d_gene: .; j_gene: TRBJ1-1; abundance: .; CDR3nt: TGTGCCAGCAGTTACTTAGCCAGACCCAAAGAAGCTTTCTTT; CDR3aa: CASSYLARPKEAFF
v_gene: TRBV12-3/TRBV12-4; d_gene: .; j_gene: TRBJ2-7; abundance: .; CDR3nt: TGTGCCAGCATCATAGGGCCCGGGTTCGAGCAGTACTTC; CDR3aa: CASIIGPGFEQYF
v_gene: TRBV20-1; d_gene: .; j_gene: TRBJ2-7; abundance: .; CDR3nt: TGCAGTGCTAAGTCAGGCAGGGATTACGAGCAGTACTTC; CDR3aa: CSAKSGRDYEQYF
v_gene: TRBV10-3; d_gene: .; j_gene: TRBJ1-1; abundance: .; CDR3nt: TGTGCCGTCCTACAGGGTCTGAACACTGAAGCTTTCTTT; CDR3aa: CAVLQGLNTEAFF
v_gene: TRBV27; d_gene: .; j_gene: TRBJ2-3; abundance: few; CDR3nt: TGTGCCAGCAGTTTATGGGGAGATACGCAGTATTTT; CDR3aa: CASSLWGDTQYF
v_gene: TRBV2; d_gene: TRBD2; j_gene: TRBJ2-1; abundance: .; CDR3nt: TGTGCCAGCAGCCCTGGACTAGCGGGAAGGGAGCAGTTCTTC; CDR3aa: CASSPGLAGREQFF
v_gene: TRBV7-9; d_gene: .; j_gene: TRBJ2-1; abundance: .; CDR3nt: TGTGCCAGCAGCCCGGAGGGGATCTACAATGAGCAGTTCTTC; CDR3aa: CASSPEGIYNEQFF
v_gene: TRBV4-3; d_gene: TRBD1; j_gene: TRBJ2-1; abundance: .; CDR3nt: TGCGCCAGCAGCCAAGATCGGAACAGGGGAGTTTACAATGAGCAGTTCTTC; CDR3aa: CASSQDRNRGVYNEQFF
v_gene: TRBV4-1; d_gene: .; j_gene: TRBJ2-7; abundance: once; CDR3nt: TGCGCCAGCAGCCAAGGAAGAGGGGATGGCGACGAGCAGTACTTC; CDR3aa: CASSQGRGDGDEQYF
v_gene: TRBV28; d_gene: .; j_gene: TRBJ2-3; abundance: .; CDR3nt: TGTGCCAGCAGTTACAGACCGGGTGATGATACGCAGTATTTT; CDR3aa: CASSYRPGDDTQYF
v_gene: TRBV30; d_gene: TRBD1; j_gene: TRBJ2-3; abundance: .; CDR3nt: TGTGCCTGGTCTACAGGGGGCACAGATACGCAGTATTTT; CDR3aa: CAWSTGGTDTQYF
v_gene: TRBV24-1; d_gene: .; j_gene: TRBJ2-2; abundance: .; CDR3nt: TGTGCCACCAGTACAGGGAACACCGGGGAGCTGTTTTTT; CDR3aa: CATSTGNTGELFF
v_gene: TRBV30; d_gene: TRBD2; j_gene: TRBJ2-1; abundance: .; CDR3nt: TGTGCCTGGGGGACTAGCGGGGGTAACAATGAGCAGTTCTTC; CDR3aa: CAWGTSGGNNEQFF
v_gene: TRBV4-1; d_gene: .; j_gene: TRBJ2-1; abundance: .; CDR3nt: TGCGCCAGCAGCCAAGTGGCCCCCAAGAGCAGGTTCTTC; CDR3aa: CASSQVAPKSRFF
v_gene: TRBV7-6; d_gene: TRBD2; j_gene: TRBJ2-2; abundance: .; CDR3nt: TGTGCCAGCAGCCGAGGGACTAGCGGGGGGGCGATCACCGGGGAGCTGTTTTTT; CDR3aa: CASSRGTSGGAITGELFF
v_gene: TRBV29-1; d_gene: .; j_gene: TRBJ2-1; abundance: .; CDR3nt: TGCAGCGTTAGGGACGCGAAAGGCAATGAGCAGTTCTTC; CDR3aa: CSVRDAKGNEQFF
v_gene: TRBV27; d_gene: .; j_gene: TRBJ1-4; abundance: .; CDR3nt: TGTGCCAGCAGTACCGGGGACATCAGTGAAAAACTGTTTTTT; CDR3aa: CASSTGDISEKLFF
v_gene: TRBV7-6; d_gene: .; j_gene: TRBJ1-1; abundance: .; CDR3nt: TGTGCCAGCAGCTCATCCACAGCGAACACTGAAGCTTTCTTT; CDR3aa: CASSSSTANTEAFF
v_gene: TRBV29-1; d_gene: TRBD2; j_gene: TRBJ2-7; abundance: .; CDR3nt: TGCAGCGTTGAAGGACTAGCGGGGGCCTACGAGCAGTACTTC; CDR3aa: CSVEGLAGAYEQYF
v_gene: TRBV7-2; d_gene: .; j_gene: TRBJ1-2; abundance: .; CDR3nt: TGTGCCAGCAGCTTACATGGCTACACCTTC; CDR3aa: CASSLHGYTF
v_gene: TRBV5-1; d_gene: TRBD2; j_gene: TRBJ2-1; abundance: .; CDR3nt: TGCGCCAGCAGCTCAAGGCTTGCGGGGGCCTACAATGAGCAGTTCTTC; CDR3aa: CASSSRLAGAYNEQFF
v_gene: TRBV7-9; d_gene: .; j_gene: TRBJ2-3; abundance: .; CDR3nt: TGTGCCAGCAGTCGCCCTCAGGCTAGCACAGATACGCAGTATTTT; CDR3aa: CASSRPQASTDTQYF
v_gene: TRBV27; d_gene: .; j_gene: TRBJ2-3; abundance: .; CDR3nt: TGTGCCAGCAGTTTATTCGGGACACCCGCAATTGGCAGCACAGATACGCAGTATTTT; CDR3aa: CASSLFGTPAIGSTDTQYF
v_gene: TRBV20-1; d_gene: TRBD2; j_gene: TRBJ2-7; abundance: once; CDR3nt: TGCAGTGCTATGACGGTAGCGGGCGGCGGAGAGCAGTACTTC; CDR3aa: CSAMTVAGGGEQYF
v_gene: TRBV20-1; d_gene: .; j_gene: TRBJ2-5; abundance: .; CDR3nt: TGCAGTGCTAGTGGGGGGGGCGCGAAGGAGACCCAGTACTTC; CDR3aa: CSASGGGAKETQYF
v_gene: TRBV9; d_gene: .; j_gene: TRBJ2-1; abundance: .; CDR3nt: TGTGCCAGCAGCGTAGAAAGGACGGGCCCACGGAATGAGCAGTTCTTC; CDR3aa: CASSVERTGPRNEQFF
v_gene: TRBV18; d_gene: TRBD1; j_gene: TRBJ2-7; abundance: .; CDR3nt: TGTGCCAGCTCTCCGGGACAGACCGAGCAGTACTTC; CDR3aa: CASSPGQTEQYF
v_gene: TRBV12-3/TRBV12-4; d_gene: TRBD1; j_gene: TRBJ1-1; abundance: .; CDR3nt: TGTGCCAGCAGTGCTTCGAGGGGGCATATGAACACTGAAGCTTTCTTT; CDR3aa: CASSASRGHMNTEAFF